This T cell receptor beta chain was captured by sequencing in a study of T cell repertoires in ileal Crohn's disease (dated by TCRdb to between 2018 and 2020). Turning to the overall study: At the time of surgery, 30% to 45% of patients were active smokers, and the median duration of disease was approximately eight years. Every patient underwent surgery because of a complication, which was stricturing disease in around 60% and penetrating disease in roughly 39%. Roughly half of the patients were given postoperative therapy, with around 20 on anti-TNF agents and approximately 12 on thiopurines. A Rutgeerts score above i0 was used to define endoscopic postoperative recurrence. Running in parallel with the study was a multicentre cohort set up to find predictors of early endoscopic recurrence following ileocolonic resection. A total of roughly 170 mucosal samples from around 50 patients were sequenced, with samples obtained at several locations on the surgical specimen and at postoperative endoscopy. TCR repertoire analysis was done in about 59 Crohn's disease patients from a prospective multicentre cohort.

Five hundred nanograms of biopsy DNA per sample were submitted for commercial TCRB immunosequencing. A two-step, amplification bias-controlled multiplex PCR was used by Adaptive Biotechnology to amplify CDR3 regions from genomic DNA. The first PCR used primers for every V and J gene segment; the second PCR added barcodes and Illumina adapters. An Illumina instrument was used to sequence the CDR3 libraries. On the authors' methods: The analysis used both the pipelines supplied by the vendor and custom analysis of the raw data in R/Bioconductor with R version 3.3.0. Clonality, ranging from 0 to 1, was calculated as the inverse of the normalised Shannon entropy of all productive clones. High-frequency clones were defined as the share of the repertoire taken up by the top 100 clones, keeping only clones that passed a 95% confidence test. Overlap between samples was measured with the Morisita-Horn index, while repertoire diversity was measured with the Simpson index. TCRdb re-hosts the immuneACCESS table, in-frame sequences only. Its copies lack some clones; in the studies checked, an unresolved V gene accounts for under half of them, and the cause for the rest is not known. V and J calls and clone size come straight from that table; D and trimming were deduced from the DNA. This sample lists around 2,000 clones; roughly 90% were detected once. The ten biggest clones cover 5% to 6.5% of the sample.

Of note for this clone: Its antigen has not been determined. Per-base qualities were not stored, and no clone one base away is much larger.

To be eligible, patients had to be adults with ileal or ileocolonic Crohn's disease and an indication for ileocolonic resection. Before DNA extraction, whole ileal mucosal biopsies were kept frozen at -80 degrees C. Genomic DNA was extracted from frozen whole biopsies using a TRizol-based method and was quantified with a NanoDrop 2000 spectrophotometer. Summary of the overall study and its limitations: Compared with non-smokers, patients who were active smokers at surgery showed a significantly higher proportion of clonal expansions (roughly 24% vs 19%, p=0.02). Only a subgroup of patients, of unstated size, had their mucosal CD4 and CD8 T cells sorted and sequenced. Sorted CD8 T cells carried more high-frequency clones than CD4 T cells, suggesting mucosal expansions were mainly CD8. Higher high-frequency clone percentages at surgery were associated with endoscopic recurrence; all patients with clonality above 26.8% (18/57) had recurrence.

The germline V gene (reference sequence) supplies CDR1 MNHNY and CDR2 SVGAGI. The germline ends are 8 bases apart after V is trimmed by 0 bases and J by 3 bases. The CDR3 spans 14 residues, from the cysteine through the phenylalanine. Here the CDR3 DNA is all that survives: 42 bases in frame from base 1. Recombination joined TRBV6-6 with TRBJ2-5, with no reliable assignment of the D segment. This receptor was taken from an adult with Crohn's disease. Input material: ileal tissue. The CDR3 region has the sequence CASSYSSLEETQYF. The DNA reads as follows: TGTGCCAGCAGTTACTCGAGTCTAGAAGAGACCCAGTACTTC.